The entry that follows covers one TCR beta chain sequence. Its antigen remains unknown. The CDR3 is 16 amino acids. Germline CDR1 LGHNA, CDR2 YSLEER. V was pared by 2 bases and J by 2 bases, with 5 bases of the junction left unmatched. This entry is derived from a study of cytomegalovirus exposure and HLA in healthy donors. PCR amplification relied on 60 Vbeta primers (plus 13 Jbeta primers). Repertoires were generated with immunoSEQ multiplex PCR, while TCRdb's copy carries only in-frame clones and drops some. The sample has more than 95,000 clones; approximately 80% are singletons. Overall study findings and caveats: Earlier findings revealed that most TCR beta V segments proved productive either about 87% or about 30% of the time. V- and J-gene trimming in TCR beta was tied to a missense DCLRE1C variant by an analysis performed later. The classifier reportedly diagnosed cytomegalovirus status with high sensitivity and specificity. The study designated 150 to 200 TCR beta chains cytomegalovirus-associated.

The clonotype originates from a young man in good health and CMV-seronegative. This chain connects TRBV4-3 to TRBJ2-7; TRBD2 aligns across 11 bases. Sequences were obtained from PBMCs. The CDR3 spells CASSQLAGGYTYEQYF. As DNA, the CDR3 is TGCGCCAGCAGCCAACTAGCGGGGGGTTATACCTACGAGCAGTACTTC.